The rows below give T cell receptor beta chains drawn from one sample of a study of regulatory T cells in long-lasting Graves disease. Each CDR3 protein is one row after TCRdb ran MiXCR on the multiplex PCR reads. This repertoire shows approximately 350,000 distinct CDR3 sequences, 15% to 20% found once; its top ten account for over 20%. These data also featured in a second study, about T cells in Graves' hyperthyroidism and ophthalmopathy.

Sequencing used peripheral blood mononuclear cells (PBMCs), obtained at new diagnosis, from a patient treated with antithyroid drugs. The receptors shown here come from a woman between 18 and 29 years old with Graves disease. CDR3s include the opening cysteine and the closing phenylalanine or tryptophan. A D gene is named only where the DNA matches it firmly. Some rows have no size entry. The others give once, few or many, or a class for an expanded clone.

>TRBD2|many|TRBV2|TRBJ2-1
CASTHEAGEIYNEQFF
TGTGCCAGCACCCATGAAGCGGGAGAGATCTACAATGAGCAGTTCTTC
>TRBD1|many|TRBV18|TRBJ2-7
CASSPGQGTGEQYF
TGTGCCAGCTCACCAGGACAGGGGACGGGCGAGCAGTACTTC
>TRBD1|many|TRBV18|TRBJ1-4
CASSQRTGTNEKLFF
TGTGCCAGCTCGCAACGGACAGGGACTAATGAAAAACTGTTTTTT
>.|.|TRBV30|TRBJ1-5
CGWSVQGRYQRQHF
TGTGGCTGGAGTGTCCAGGGGAGGTATCAGCGCCAGCATTTT
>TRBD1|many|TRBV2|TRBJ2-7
CASSSETGGEQYF
TGTGCCAGCAGTTCAGAGACAGGGGGCGAGCAGTACTTC
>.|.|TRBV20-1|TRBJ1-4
CSASFGLLRGKLFF
TGCAGTGCTAGTTTCGGACTTTTAAGAGGAAAACTGTTTTTT
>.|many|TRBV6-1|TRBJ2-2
CASSEAGDTGELFF
TGTGCCAGCAGTGAAGCGGGGGACACCGGGGAGCTGTTTTTT
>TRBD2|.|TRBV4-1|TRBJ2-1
CASSHSGLADTYNEQFF
TGCGCCAGCAGTCATAGCGGGCTAGCGGATACCTACAATGAGCAGTTCTTC
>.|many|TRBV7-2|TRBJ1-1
CASSFYGVQVPTEAFF
TGTGCCAGCAGCTTTTACGGGGTCCAGGTGCCCACTGAAGCTTTCTTT
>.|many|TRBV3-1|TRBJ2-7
CASSQTGTPVPVHEQYF
TGTGCCAGCAGCCAAACCGGGACTCCTGTACCTGTCCACGAGCAGTACTTC
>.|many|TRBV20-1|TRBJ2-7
CSAGGRRNLSHEQYF
TGCAGTGCTGGAGGGCGACGGAACCTTTCCCACGAGCAGTACTTC
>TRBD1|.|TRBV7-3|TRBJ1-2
CASSPPGGSGYGYTF
TGTGCCAGCAGCCCCCCAGGGGGCTCGGGCTATGGCTACACCTTC
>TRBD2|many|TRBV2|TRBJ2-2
CASCVEAGGNTGELFF
TGTGCCAGCTGTGTAGAAGCGGGGGGGAACACCGGGGAGCTGTTTTTT
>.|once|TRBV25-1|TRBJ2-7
CAWGRFPYEQYF
TGTGCCTGGGGGAGGTTCCCCTACGAGCAGTACTTC
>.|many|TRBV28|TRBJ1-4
CASRVTSEKLFF
TGTGCCAGCAGAGTGACCTCGGAAAAACTGTTTTTT
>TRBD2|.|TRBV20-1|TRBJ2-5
CSASPSGRGETQYF
TGCAGTGCTAGTCCTAGCGGGAGGGGAGAGACCCAGTACTTC
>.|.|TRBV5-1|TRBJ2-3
CASTLGFGAGDTQYF
TGCGCCAGCACCCTGGGGTTTGGGGCAGGAGATACGCAGTATTTT
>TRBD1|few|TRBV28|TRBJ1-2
CASSSGTGGGGYTF
TGTGCCAGCAGTTCCGGGACAGGGGGCGGCGGCTACACCTTC
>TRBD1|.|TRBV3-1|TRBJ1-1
CAISQGGRAFF
TGTGCTATCAGCCAGGGGGGGCGAGCTTTCTTT
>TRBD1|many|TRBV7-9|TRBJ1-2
CASSSTGLSYGYTF
TGTGCCAGCAGCTCGACAGGGTTAAGCTATGGCTACACCTTC
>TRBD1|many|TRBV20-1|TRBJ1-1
CSAIAGTGNYAEAFF
TGCAGTGCTATCGCCGGGACAGGGAATTACGCTGAAGCTTTCTTT
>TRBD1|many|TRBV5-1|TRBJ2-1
CASNPGGLSSYNEQFF
TGCGCCAGCAACCCAGGGGGTCTAAGCTCCTACAATGAGCAGTTCTTC
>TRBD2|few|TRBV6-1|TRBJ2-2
CASSGLAGDLGELFF
TGTGCCAGCAGTGGACTAGCGGGAGACCTCGGGGAGCTGTTTTTT
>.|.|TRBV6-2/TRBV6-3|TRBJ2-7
CASLRDAGTYEQYF
TGTGCCAGCCTGCGGGACGCAGGAACCTACGAGCAGTACTTC
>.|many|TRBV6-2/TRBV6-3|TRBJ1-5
CASSYSTRGRYSNQPQHF
TGTGCCAGCAGTTACTCGACGCGTGGACGGTATAGCAATCAGCCCCAGCATTTT
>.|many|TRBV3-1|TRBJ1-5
CASSHGADQPQHF
TGTGCCAGCAGCCACGGGGCGGATCAGCCCCAGCATTTT
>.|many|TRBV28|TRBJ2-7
CASSLTTYEQYF
TGTGCCAGCAGTCTGACCACCTACGAGCAGTACTTC
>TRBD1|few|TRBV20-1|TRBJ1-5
CSARGRTGFGQPQHF
TGCAGTGCTAGAGGGCGGACAGGGTTCGGTCAGCCCCAGCATTTT
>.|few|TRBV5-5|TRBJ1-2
CASSLGPNSANYGYTF
TGTGCCAGCAGCTTAGGACCGAACTCAGCTAACTATGGCTACACCTTC
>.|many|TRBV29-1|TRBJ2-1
CSVDSGDEQFF
TGCAGCGTTGACTCGGGAGACGAGCAGTTCTTC
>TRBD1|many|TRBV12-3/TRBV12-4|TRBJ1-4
CASSFRTGAATNEKLFF
TGTGCCAGCAGTTTTAGGACAGGGGCCGCAACTAATGAAAAACTGTTTTTT
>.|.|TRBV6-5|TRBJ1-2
CASSYSTPGYGYTF
TGTGCCAGCAGTTACTCGACACCGGGTTATGGCTACACCTTC
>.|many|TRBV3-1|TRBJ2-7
CASSQVARGIGEQYF
TGTGCCAGCAGCCAAGTGGCGAGGGGCATTGGCGAGCAGTACTTC
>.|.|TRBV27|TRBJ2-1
CASSLKGGYYNEQFF
TGTGCCAGCAGTTTAAAGGGGGGCTATTACAATGAGCAGTTCTTC
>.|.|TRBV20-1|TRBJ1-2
CSAYRDFNYGYTF
TGCAGTGCTTACCGGGACTTTAACTATGGCTACACCTTC
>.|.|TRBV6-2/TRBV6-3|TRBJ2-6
CASTRADSGANVLTF
TGTGCCAGCACAAGGGCAGACTCTGGGGCCAACGTCCTGACTTTC
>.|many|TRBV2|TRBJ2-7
CASSEWPAEQYF
TGTGCCAGCAGTGAATGGCCGGCCGAGCAGTACTTC
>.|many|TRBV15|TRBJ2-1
CATSGSSREPPYNEQFF
TGTGCCACCAGCGGATCAAGTCGGGAGCCCCCTTACAATGAGCAGTTCTTC
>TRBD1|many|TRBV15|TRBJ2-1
CATNKDRVDEQFF
TGTGCCACCAACAAGGACAGGGTCGATGAGCAGTTCTTC
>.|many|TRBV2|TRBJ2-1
CASSLGQPGYNEQFF
TGTGCCAGCAGTTTGGGGCAGCCAGGCTACAATGAGCAGTTCTTC
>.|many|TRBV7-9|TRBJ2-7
CASSLGRRDNEQYF
TGTGCCAGCAGCCTGGGACGGAGGGACAACGAGCAGTACTTC
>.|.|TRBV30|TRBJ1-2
CAWSPGGQGMNGYTF
TGTGCCTGGAGCCCGGGGGGTCAGGGAATGAATGGCTACACCTTC
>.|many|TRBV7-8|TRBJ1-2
CASSLGLGRDNYGYTF
TGTGCCAGCAGCTTAGGCTTAGGACGGGACAACTATGGCTACACCTTC
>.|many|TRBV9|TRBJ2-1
CASSVAPGNEQFF
TGTGCCAGCAGCGTAGCCCCAGGGAATGAGCAGTTCTTC
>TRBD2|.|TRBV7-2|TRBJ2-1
CASSLSGGAEQFF
TGTGCCAGCAGCTTGAGCGGGGGTGCTGAGCAGTTCTTC
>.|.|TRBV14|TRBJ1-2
CASSQDSLSRQAF
TGTGCCAGCAGCCAAGACTCCCTTTCGCGGCAGGCCTTC
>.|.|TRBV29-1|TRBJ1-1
CSAAPRTFEAFF
TGCAGCGCGGCACCGAGAACCTTCGAGGCTTTCTTT
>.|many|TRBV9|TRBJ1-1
CASSRGEVNTEAFF
TGTGCCAGCAGCAGGGGGGAGGTCAACACTGAAGCTTTCTTT
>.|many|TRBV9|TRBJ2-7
CASSPWGDAYEQYF
TGTGCCAGCAGCCCGTGGGGGGACGCCTACGAGCAGTACTTC
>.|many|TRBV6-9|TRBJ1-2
CASSYRAGDGYGYTF
TGTGCCAGCAGTTACCGGGCAGGGGATGGCTATGGCTACACCTTC
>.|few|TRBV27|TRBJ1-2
CVSSLSGGGYYGYTF
TGTGTCAGCAGTTTATCGGGTGGAGGGTACTATGGCTACACCTTC
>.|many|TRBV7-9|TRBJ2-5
CASGSKREKGMKETQYF
TGTGCCAGCGGATCTAAGAGGGAGAAGGGCATGAAAGAGACCCAGTACTTC
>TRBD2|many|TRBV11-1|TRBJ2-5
CASSLGRTSGLTQYF
TGTGCCAGCAGCTTAGGGCGGACTAGCGGTTTGACCCAGTACTTC